These T cell receptor beta chains were read from a single sample in a study of shared clonotypes between healthy human individuals. Only in-frame clones appear in the TCRdb table, and some are missing; sequencing was by immunoSEQ multiplex PCR. The sample includes 2 million to 2.5 million clones, roughly 93% of them seen just once. Sequenced input: naive CD4+ T cells from PBMCs. These receptors all come from a man in his late teens or twenties in good health. Some clones in this sample may be carry-over from other donors' samples. CDR3s include the opening cysteine and the closing phenylalanine or tryptophan. A D gene is named only where the DNA matches it firmly. A row's size may be missing; if present it is once, few, many or a size class.

v_call: TRBV11-1
j_call: TRBJ2-1
clone_size: -
d_call: -
cdr3_aa: CASSLRPEEQFF
cdr3_nt: TGTGCCAGCAGCCTCCGGCCTGAAGAGCAGTTCTTC

v_call: TRBV2
j_call: TRBJ2-5
clone_size: once
d_call: TRBD2
cdr3_aa: CASTLAGGKETQYF
cdr3_nt: TGTGCCAGCACCCTAGCGGGCGGAAAAGAGACCCAGTACTTC

v_call: TRBV16
j_call: TRBJ1-1
clone_size: once
d_call: -
cdr3_aa: CASSQLGVGGLGNTEAFF
cdr3_nt: TGTGCCAGCAGCCAATTGGGGGTTGGTGGTTTGGGGAACACTGAAGCTTTCTTT

v_call: TRBV5-1
j_call: TRBJ2-7
clone_size: -
d_call: TRBD1
cdr3_aa: CASSLAGTGAGEQYF
cdr3_nt: TGCGCCAGCAGCTTGGCCGGGACAGGGGCCGGCGAGCAGTACTTC

v_call: TRBV7-3
j_call: TRBJ1-1
clone_size: -
d_call: -
cdr3_aa: CASSLGAGNTEAFF
cdr3_nt: TGTGCCAGCAGCTTAGGGGCGGGGAACACTGAAGCTTTCTTT

v_call: TRBV5-1
j_call: TRBJ2-1
clone_size: -
d_call: TRBD2
cdr3_aa: CASSLIVAGSYNEQFF
cdr3_nt: TGCGCCAGCAGCTTGATAGTAGCGGGCTCCTACAATGAGCAGTTCTTC

v_call: TRBV28
j_call: TRBJ1-5
clone_size: -
d_call: -
cdr3_aa: CATAPRSRNQPQHF
cdr3_nt: TGTGCCACGGCTCCCCGGTCTCGCAATCAGCCCCAGCATTTT

v_call: TRBV6-6
j_call: TRBJ2-1
clone_size: -
d_call: -
cdr3_aa: CASSSLTGSSYNEQFF
cdr3_nt: TGTGCCAGCAGTTCTCTCACCGGCAGCTCCTACAATGAGCAGTTCTTC

v_call: TRBV18
j_call: TRBJ2-2
clone_size: -
d_call: -
cdr3_aa: CASSPPATTGELFF
cdr3_nt: TGTGCCAGCTCACCACCAGCCACCACCGGGGAGCTGTTTTTT

v_call: TRBV28
j_call: TRBJ2-2
clone_size: -
d_call: -
cdr3_aa: CASSLWQGTGELFF
cdr3_nt: TGTGCCAGCAGTTTATGGCAAGGGACCGGGGAGCTGTTTTTT

v_call: TRBV5-4
j_call: TRBJ1-1
clone_size: -
d_call: -
cdr3_aa: CASSMRGTSEAFF
cdr3_nt: TGTGCCAGCAGCATGCGGGGGACATCTGAAGCTTTCTTT

v_call: TRBV10-3
j_call: TRBJ2-2
clone_size: few
d_call: TRBD1
cdr3_aa: CAISGQGAHTGELFF
cdr3_nt: TGTGCCATCAGTGGACAGGGGGCGCACACCGGGGAGCTGTTTTTT

v_call: TRBV7-7
j_call: TRBJ2-2
clone_size: -
d_call: -
cdr3_aa: CASAAQYTGELFF
cdr3_nt: TGTGCCAGCGCGGCGCAGTACACCGGGGAGCTGTTTTTT

v_call: TRBV7-2
j_call: TRBJ1-3
clone_size: -
d_call: -
cdr3_aa: CASSLDGDIGNTIYF
cdr3_nt: TGTGCCAGCAGCCTCGACGGGGACATTGGAAACACCATATATTTT

v_call: TRBV4-3
j_call: TRBJ1-2
clone_size: once
d_call: -
cdr3_aa: CASSQDLPLARLSYGYTF
cdr3_nt: TGCGCCAGCAGCCAAGATCTTCCCCTGGCTCGGCTATCCTATGGCTACACCTTC

v_call: TRBV5-1
j_call: TRBJ1-2
clone_size: -
d_call: TRBD1
cdr3_aa: CASSFTTGESLYGYTF
cdr3_nt: TGCGCCAGCAGCTTCACGACAGGGGAGTCACTTTACGGCTACACCTTC

v_call: TRBV7-2
j_call: TRBJ2-5
clone_size: -
d_call: -
cdr3_aa: CASSFTKRWETQYF
cdr3_nt: TGTGCCAGCAGCTTTACGAAGCGATGGGAGACCCAGTACTTC

v_call: TRBV25-1
j_call: TRBJ1-1
clone_size: -
d_call: -
cdr3_aa: CASSERGLGTEAFF
cdr3_nt: TGTGCCAGCAGTGAACGAGGGTTGGGCACTGAAGCTTTCTTT

v_call: TRBV7-9
j_call: TRBJ1-1
clone_size: few
d_call: -
cdr3_aa: CASRPEAFF
cdr3_nt: TGTGCCAGCCGGCCTGAAGCTTTCTTT

v_call: TRBV7-2
j_call: TRBJ2-3
clone_size: once
d_call: TRBD1
cdr3_aa: CASRHSMGQGTDTQYF
cdr3_nt: TGTGCCAGCAGGCACTCGATGGGACAGGGCACAGATACGCAGTATTTT

v_call: TRBV6-5
j_call: TRBJ1-1
clone_size: -
d_call: TRBD1
cdr3_aa: CASRAGTGAAFF
cdr3_nt: TGTGCCAGCAGGGCTGGGACAGGGGCAGCTTTCTTT

v_call: TRBV28
j_call: TRBJ2-7
clone_size: -
d_call: TRBD2
cdr3_aa: CASSNPGHRFSGLAGLPRPEQYF
cdr3_nt: TGTGCCAGCAGTAACCCGGGACACCGATTCTCGGGACTAGCGGGTCTCCCTCGTCCCGAGCAGTACTTC

v_call: TRBV5-4
j_call: TRBJ2-1
clone_size: -
d_call: TRBD2
cdr3_aa: CASSPDAGGSLEQFF
cdr3_nt: TGTGCCAGCAGCCCAGACGCGGGAGGATCCTTGGAGCAGTTCTTC

v_call: TRBV9
j_call: TRBJ2-1
clone_size: -
d_call: -
cdr3_aa: CASSPREDYPWDEQFF
cdr3_nt: TGTGCCAGCAGCCCCAGGGAGGACTACCCTTGGGATGAGCAGTTCTTC

v_call: TRBV5-1
j_call: TRBJ1-4
clone_size: once
d_call: -
cdr3_aa: CASSPGAQSNEKLFF
cdr3_nt: TGCGCCAGCAGCCCGGGGGCCCAGAGTAATGAAAAACTGTTTTTT

v_call: TRBV30
j_call: TRBJ1-6
clone_size: -
d_call: -
cdr3_aa: CAWSVRGTLHF
cdr3_nt: TGTGCCTGGAGTGTACGAGGGACCCTCCACTTT

v_call: TRBV2
j_call: TRBJ2-1
clone_size: -
d_call: TRBD2
cdr3_aa: CASSEGGTSGHIYNEQFF
cdr3_nt: TGTGCCAGCAGTGAGGGGGGGACTAGCGGGCATATCTACAATGAGCAGTTCTTC

v_call: TRBV11-2
j_call: TRBJ2-4
clone_size: -
d_call: -
cdr3_aa: CASSLDGQPLAKNIQYF
cdr3_nt: TGTGCCAGCAGCTTAGACGGACAGCCTTTAGCCAAAAACATTCAGTACTTC

v_call: TRBV7-9
j_call: TRBJ2-3
clone_size: -
d_call: -
cdr3_aa: CASSRAGTDTQYF
cdr3_nt: TGTGCCAGCAGCCGGGCAGGCACAGATACGCAGTATTTT

v_call: TRBV5-4
j_call: TRBJ2-2
clone_size: -
d_call: TRBD1
cdr3_aa: CASSLGQGNTGELFF
cdr3_nt: TGTGCCAGCAGCTTGGGACAGGGGAACACCGGGGAGCTGTTTTTT

v_call: TRBV29-1
j_call: TRBJ2-1
clone_size: -
d_call: -
cdr3_aa: CSVEGLADNEQFF
cdr3_nt: TGCAGCGTTGAAGGGTTGGCAGACAATGAGCAGTTCTTC

v_call: TRBV9
j_call: TRBJ2-3
clone_size: -
d_call: TRBD2
cdr3_aa: CASSKPTSGSTDTQYF
cdr3_nt: TGTGCCAGCAGCAAGCCCACTAGCGGGAGCACAGATACGCAGTATTTT

v_call: TRBV25-1
j_call: TRBJ1-5
clone_size: -
d_call: TRBD1
cdr3_aa: CASSELGTGNQPQHF
cdr3_nt: TGTGCCAGCAGTGAACTTGGGACAGGCAATCAGCCCCAGCATTTT

v_call: TRBV5-1
j_call: TRBJ2-3
clone_size: -
d_call: TRBD1
cdr3_aa: CASSPRTGSTDTQYF
cdr3_nt: TGCGCCAGCAGCCCGAGGACAGGGAGCACAGATACGCAGTATTTT

v_call: TRBV29-1
j_call: TRBJ2-3
clone_size: -
d_call: TRBD1
cdr3_aa: CSVGQGITDTQYF
cdr3_nt: TGCAGCGTTGGACAGGGGATCACAGATACGCAGTATTTT

v_call: TRBV7-8
j_call: TRBJ1-5
clone_size: -
d_call: -
cdr3_aa: CASSLSSSNQPQHF
cdr3_nt: TGTGCCAGCAGCTTATCTAGTAGCAATCAGCCCCAGCATTTT

v_call: TRBV5-5
j_call: TRBJ1-5
clone_size: once
d_call: -
cdr3_aa: CASSLEGGLSNQPQHF
cdr3_nt: TGTGCCAGCAGCTTGGAGGGAGGCTTGAGCAATCAGCCCCAGCATTTT

v_call: TRBV11-3
j_call: TRBJ2-2
clone_size: -
d_call: -
cdr3_aa: CASSPDGNTGELFF
cdr3_nt: TGTGCCAGCAGCCCGGACGGAAACACCGGGGAGCTGTTTTTT

v_call: TRBV28
j_call: TRBJ2-3
clone_size: -
d_call: -
cdr3_aa: CASHGGGTDTQYF
cdr3_nt: TGTGCCAGCCATGGAGGGGGCACAGATACGCAGTATTTT

v_call: TRBV2
j_call: TRBJ2-5
clone_size: once
d_call: -
cdr3_aa: CASKGEETQYF
cdr3_nt: TGTGCCAGCAAGGGGGAAGAGACCCAGTACTTC

v_call: TRBV11-3
j_call: TRBJ1-1
clone_size: -
d_call: -
cdr3_aa: CASSTGREGAFF
cdr3_nt: TGTGCCAGCAGCACCGGGAGGGAAGGAGCTTTCTTT

v_call: TRBV6-5
j_call: TRBJ2-5
clone_size: -
d_call: -
cdr3_aa: CASNRMGETQYF
cdr3_nt: TGTGCCAGCAACCGCATGGGCGAGACCCAGTACTTC

v_call: TRBV9
j_call: TRBJ1-5
clone_size: once
d_call: -
cdr3_aa: CASSATGRGNQPQHF
cdr3_nt: TGTGCCAGCAGCGCCACGGGCCGAGGCAATCAGCCCCAGCATTTT

v_call: TRBV7-9
j_call: TRBJ2-1
clone_size: -
d_call: TRBD2
cdr3_aa: CASSGSGRDSYNEQFF
cdr3_nt: TGTGCCAGCAGCGGTAGCGGGAGGGACTCCTACAATGAGCAGTTCTTC

v_call: TRBV30
j_call: TRBJ1-1
clone_size: few
d_call: -
cdr3_aa: CAWSVEGNTEAFF
cdr3_nt: TGTGCCTGGAGTGTGGAAGGGAACACTGAAGCTTTCTTT

v_call: TRBV25-1
j_call: TRBJ2-2
clone_size: -
d_call: -
cdr3_aa: CASRSLGQNTGELFF
cdr3_nt: TGTGCCAGCAGGAGCCTGGGACAAAACACCGGGGAGCTGTTTTTT